This TCR beta chain originates from a study of T cells after yellow fever vaccination. Study findings and constraints: Contaminating bulk clonotypes could be abundant in FACS-sorted repertoires.

In the case of this clonotype: Its antigen is still unknown.

The CDR3 sequence is 15 residues long. From germline, CDR1 is SGHAT and CDR2 FQNNGV. Trimming took off 7 bases at V and 5 bases at J, with 19 bases between the two ends. TCRdb ran MiXCR on the 5' RACE reads and lists one entry per CDR3 protein. The sample lists about 630,000 distinct CDR3 sequences, about 12% occurring once. Sequencing was performed on PBMCs, taken on the day of the yellow fever booster vaccination. The chain recombines TRBV11-2 with TRBJ2-3; D remains unclear. The source of this sequence is a young man who received the YFV17D yellow fever vaccine. CDR3 in amino acids: CASTLTVNWRDTQYF. The CDR3 region has the DNA TGTGCCAGCACCCTAACAGTCAACTGGAGAGATACGCAGTATTTT.